One sample yielded the 30 T cell receptor beta chains listed below, sequenced in a study of T cell responses to AZD1222 COVID-19 vaccine. TCRdb keeps only in-frame clones here, not all; method: immunoSEQ multiplex PCR. In the table there are some 130,000 clones, roughly 89% of which are singletons. Sequencing used peripheral blood, obtained on day 0 of AZD1222 vaccination. These receptor sequences come from an adult in good health.

This clone was seen just once. J is TRBJ2-3 and V is TRBV15, with TRBD2 identical over 7 bases. This CDR3 spans 15 amino acids. CDR1 is LNHNV, CDR2 YYDKDF, per germline (reference sequence). V was clipped by 1 base and J by 3 bases; unmatched bases: 4. CDR3 protein: CATSRVGLVTDTQYF. CDR3 in DNA: TGTGCCACCAGCAGAGTTGGACTAGTAACAGATACGCAGTATTTT.

The genes are TRBV28 and TRBJ1-3; D may be TRBD1 (5 bases). Germline loops: CDR1 MDHEN, CDR2 SYDVKM. The CDR3 contains 16 residues. The V end was cut by 4 bases, the J end by 0 bases, with 13 bases between. In nucleotides, the CDR3 is TGTGCCAGCAGTTCCATCGACAGCAGCTCTGGAAACACCATATATTTT. Its translation: CASSSIDSSSGNTIYF.

In this sample, this clone turned up once. V gene TRBV4-1 combines with J gene TRBJ2-7; tentatively, D is TRBD2 (6 bases). CDR1 is MGHRA, CDR2 YSYEKL, per germline. CDR3 length: 19 residues. Trimming took 4 bases from V and 2 from J, leaving 27 bases between them. Here the CDR3 reads CASSRNYDGPRRVPYEQYF. DNA of the CDR3: TGCGCCAGCAGCCGAAACTACGATGGGCCCAGGAGGGTCCCCTACGAGCAGTACTTC.

V and J are TRBV6-5 and TRBJ2-1; TRBD1 might be the D (6 bases). V was shortened by 0 bases and J by 3 bases, with 12 bases between the two germline ends. Germline CDR1 MNHEY, CDR2 SVGAGI. CDR3 length equals 16 residues. The CDR3 bases are TGTGCCAGCAGTTACTCGTGGCAGGGGCTCTACAATGAGCAGTTCTTC. Residues: CASSYSWQGLYNEQFF.

The gene calls are TRBV19 and TRBJ2-3; the match to TRBD2 covers 10 bases. V was pared by 5 bases and J by 0 bases, with 2 bases of the junction left unmatched. Germline lookup yields CDR1 LNHDA and CDR2 SQIVND (reference sequence). There are 15 residues in the CDR3. CDR3 nucleotide sequence: TGTGCCAGTAGTTCGACTAGCGGGAGCACAGATACGCAGTATTTT. The encoded protein is CASSSTSGSTDTQYF.

The chain links TRBV5-5 to TRBJ1-1, with 8 positions matching TRBD1. This CDR3 has 16 residues. Trimming cost V 2 bases and J 4 bases; bases outside gene matches: 10. Looked up from germline, CDR1 is SGHKS and CDR2 is YYEKEE (reference sequence). CDR3 sequence: CASSFGTGGIGTEAFF. The CDR3 nucleotides are TGTGCCAGCAGCTTCGGGACAGGAGGGATCGGCACTGAAGCTTTCTTT.

The chain has TRBV19 and TRBJ1-2; 8 positions agree with TRBD1. The CDR3 contains 14 residues. V lost 5 bases, J lost 8 bases, and 10 bases stayed unmatched. Germline CDR1 is LNHDA and CDR2 is SQIVND (reference sequence). The CDR3 region has the DNA TGTGCCAGTAGTGAGGCTGGACAGGGTGTGGGCTACACCTTC. The encoded protein is CASSEAGQGVGYTF. The full variable domain, rest sourced from reference TRBV19 and TRBJ1-2, is DGGITQSPKYLFRKEGQNVTLSCEQNLNHDAMYWYRQDPGQGLRLIYYSQIVNDFQKGDIAEGYSVSREKKESFPLTVTSAQKNPTAFYLCASSEAGQGVGYTFGSGTRLTVV.

This rearrangement joins TRBV7-9 to TRBJ1-1; TRBD1 might be the D (5 bases). Trimming cost V 0 bases and J 5 bases, with 13 bases left between them. The CDR3 sequence is 15 residues long. Germline values: CDR1 SEHNR, CDR2 FQNEAQ (reference sequence). The chain's CDR3 is CASSLADIRRTEAFF. CDR3 in DNA: TGTGCCAGCAGCTTAGCGGACATCCGTAGGACTGAAGCTTTCTTT.

V is TRBV18 and J is TRBJ2-2; D uncertain. CDR3 length: 13 residues. V lost 4 bases and J 3 bases, leaving 6 bases between the germline ends. Germline assignment: CDR1 KGHSH and CDR2 LQKENI. The DNA for the CDR3 is TGTGCCAGCTCACAGCTTGACACCGGGGAGCTGTTTTTT. This translates into CASSQLDTGELFF.

This clone was recorded a few times. The chain is built from TRBV9 and TRBJ2-2, with D possibly called TRBD1 or TRBD2 (5 bases each). V was shortened by 3 bases and J by 0 bases, with 18 bases between the two germline ends. The germline V gene encodes CDR1 SGDLS and CDR2 YYNGEE. This CDR3 has 18 residues. The CDR3 coding sequence is TGTGCCAGCAGCGACCGGGACCCCCGCTCGGCGAACACCGGGGAGCTGTTTTTT. Its translation is CASSDRDPRSANTGELFF.

This sequence joins TRBV27 and TRBJ2-7; a weak D match, TRBD2 (5 bases). The CDR3 totals 14 residues. Trimming removed 3 bases from V and 4 bases from J, with 13 bases in between. Germline assignment: CDR1 MNHEY and CDR2 SMNVEV (reference sequence). CDR3 coding DNA: TGTGCCAGCAGTTTCTCCGGGGAACGTTACGAGCAGTACTTC. Residues: CASSFSGERYEQYF.

This clone was seen once. J is TRBJ1-1 and V is TRBV28; perhaps TRBD1 as D (5 bases). Germline V gene lookup returns CDR1 MDHEN and CDR2 SYDVKM. The CDR3 spans 18 residues. V lost 7 bases and J 0 bases, leaving 24 bases between the germline ends. CDR3 residues: CASTLFAKGTTMNTEAFF. In DNA, the CDR3 is TGTGCCAGCACCTTGTTCGCGAAGGGGACCACTATGAACACTGAAGCTTTCTTT.

V and J are TRBV11-1 and TRBJ2-7; D uncertain. Per germline, CDR1 SGHAT and CDR2 FQDESV (reference sequence). The CDR3 spans 13 residues. V dropped 5 bases and J dropped 0 bases, with 8 bases sitting between them. As DNA, the CDR3 is TGTGCCAGCAGCAGTTTTGGCTCCTACGAGCAGTACTTC. Residues: CASSSFGSYEQYF.

This clone was seen more than once but under ten times. J is TRBJ2-7 and V is TRBV10-3; D unclear. Trimming removed 10 bases at V and 3 bases at J, with 19 bases between. Germline V gene data show CDR1 as ENHRY and CDR2 as SYGVKD. The CDR3 has 14 residues. The CDR3 loop reads CATGGTDTYYEQYF. The CDR3 DNA follows: TGTGCCACCGGCGGCACTGATACCTACTACGAGCAGTACTTC.

The V and J genes are TRBV6-1 and TRBJ2-7; tentatively, D is TRBD1 (6 bases). The CDR3 sequence is 14 residues long. V dropped 0 bases and J dropped 4 bases, with 10 bases sitting between them. Germline-derived CDR1 and CDR2 are MNHNS and SASEGT. The CDR3 bases are TGTGCCAGCAGTGAAGCGCCAGGGGAGTACGAGCAGTACTTC. Its protein product is CASSEAPGEYEQYF.

The chain has TRBV7-3 and TRBJ1-2; tentative D call: TRBD1 (5 bases). Germline V CDR1 and CDR2: SGHTA, FQGTGA. CDR3 length: 16 residues. The V and J ends lost 5 bases and 8 bases respectively, with 24 bases between them. CDR3 loop: CASSKGSGREDEGYTF. CDR3 bases: TGTGCCAGCAGCAAAGGGTCGGGCAGGGAAGACGAGGGCTACACCTTC.

This chain links TRBV2 with TRBJ1-2; D not certain. Trimming shortened V by 7 bases and J by 5 bases, and 20 bases separated the two germline ends. CDR3 length: 15 amino acids. Germline V CDR1 and CDR2: SNHLY, FYNNEI. The chain's CDR3 is CASTPTDSRPYGYTF. The CDR3 region has the DNA TGTGCCAGCACCCCTACGGACTCGCGGCCTTATGGCTACACCTTC. Looking up the rest from reference TRBV2 and TRBJ1-2 gives the full variable domain: EPEVTQTPSHQVTQMGQEVILRCVPISNHLYFYWYRQILGQKVEFLVSFYNNEISEKSEIFDDQFSVERPDGSNFTLKIRSTKLEDSAMYFCASTPTDSRPYGYTFGSGTRLTVV.

The chain combines TRBV3-1 (or the pseudogene TRBV3-2) with TRBJ2-3; the D gene is possibly TRBD2 (5 bases). The germline CDR1 and CDR2 sequences are LGHDT and YNNKEL (reference sequence). The CDR3 totals 13 residues. V lost 3 bases and J lost 5, with 9 bases in between. The DNA of the CDR3 is TGTGCCAGCAGCCATTTTGGACTAGATACGCAGTATTTT. This gives the protein CASSHFGLDTQYF.

This clone showed up just once. The V and J genes are TRBV7-9 and TRBJ1-1; D is perhaps TRBD1 (5 bases). This CDR3 spans 13 amino acids. CDR1 SEHNR and CDR2 FQNEAQ come from the germline V gene (reference sequence). V lost 5 bases and J lost 1, with 8 bases in between. The CDR3 nucleotides are TGTGCCAGCAGCACCGGGGGGAACACTGAAGCTTTCTTT. Its protein is CASSTGGNTEAFF. The full variable domain, completed using reference TRBV7-9 and TRBJ1-1, is DTGVSQNPRHKITKRGQNVTFRCDPISEHNRLYWYRQTLGQGPEFLTYFQNEAQLEKSRLLSDRFSAERPKGSFSTLEIQRTEQGDSAMYLCASSTGGNTEAFFGQGTRLTVV.

This clone was counted between two and nine times. The V gene is TRBV6-5, the J gene TRBJ2-2; D is unclear. The V and J ends lost 6 bases and 1 base respectively, with 6 bases between them. Per the germline V gene, CDR1 is MNHEY and CDR2 is SVGAGI. The CDR3 length is 13 residues. The CDR3 region is CASRPWNTGELFF. In DNA form, the CDR3 reads TGTGCCAGCAGACCATGGAACACCGGGGAGCTGTTTTTT.

The chain links TRBV24-1 to TRBJ2-2, with D uncertain. Looked up from germline, CDR1 is KGHDR and CDR2 is SFDVKD. The CDR3 loop spans 16 amino acids. V gave up 5 bases and J gave up 0 bases, with 12 bases separating them. The CDR3 loop reads CATSGPGPTNTGELFF. CDR3 nucleotides: TGTGCCACCAGTGGCCCCGGGCCCACGAACACCGGGGAGCTGTTTTTT.

V gene TRBV27 combines with J gene TRBJ2-7; D is perhaps TRBD1 (6 bases). Germline CDR1 is MNHEY and CDR2 is SMNVEV (reference sequence). Trimming cost V 6 bases and J 2 bases, with 14 bases left between them. This CDR3 contains 14 residues. Here the CDR3 DNA reads TGTGCCAGCAGACCCCAGTGGGACACCTACGAGCAGTACTTC. This sequence encodes CASRPQWDTYEQYF.

CDR3 residues: CASSPRGGDLETQYF. The CDR3 coding sequence is TGTGCCAGCAGTCCTCGTGGGGGGGATTTGGAGACCCAGTACTTC. The V and J genes are TRBV28 and TRBJ2-5; 7 bases map to TRBD2. The CDR3 contains 15 residues. CDR1 is MDHEN and CDR2 is SYDVKM in the germline V gene. Trimming removed 5 bases from V and 5 bases from J; junction bases left unmatched: 11.

The rearrangement links TRBV9 to TRBJ1-1; D is perhaps TRBD1 (6 bases). V lost 1 base and J lost 3, with 10 bases in between. The CDR3 loop spans 14 amino acids. Per the germline V gene, CDR1 is SGDLS and CDR2 is YYNGEE. The CDR3 reads CASSVKGGDTEAFF. CDR3 sequence (DNA): TGTGCCAGCAGCGTAAAGGGGGGTGACACTGAAGCTTTCTTT. Drawing the rest from reference TRBV9 and TRBJ1-1, the complete variable domain is DSGVTQTPKHLITATGQRVTLRCSPRSGDLSVYWYQQSLDQGLQFLIQYYNGEERAKGNILERFSAQQFPDLHSELNLSSLELGDSALYFCASSVKGGDTEAFFGQGTRLTVV.

This clone has only one observation. The V and J genes are TRBV9 and TRBJ1-2, with TRBD1 matching over 9 bases. Germline CDR1 SGDLS, CDR2 YYNGEE. The CDR3 loop spans 14 amino acids. V gave up 2 bases and J gave up 4 bases; unmatched junction bases: 3. The CDR3 region is CASSVTGGSYGYTF. The CDR3 DNA sequence: TGTGCCAGCAGCGTGACAGGGGGATCCTATGGCTACACCTTC.

V gene TRBV19 combines with J gene TRBJ2-7; TRBD2 matches at 7 bases. There are 12 residues in the CDR3. V lost 10 bases to trimming and J lost 3 bases; unmatched junction nucleotides: 6. Germline V gene lookup returns CDR1 LNHDA and CDR2 SQIVND (reference sequence). As DNA, the CDR3 is TGTGCCACGACTAGCCCCAACTACGAGCAGTACTTC. It codes for CATTSPNYEQYF.

The chain carries TRBV27 and TRBJ1-6; D not certain. This CDR3 is 14 amino acids long. Germline CDR1 and CDR2: MNHEY and SMNVEV (reference sequence). Trimming shortened V by 5 bases and J by 6 bases, and 11 bases separated the two germline ends. Written as DNA, the CDR3 is TGTGCCAGCAGTATACAAGGATCTAATTCACCCCTCCACTTT. It translates to CASSIQGSNSPLHF.

The J gene is TRBJ1-3, the V gene TRBV6-5; D gene uncertain. CDR1 and CDR2 from the germline V gene are MNHEY and SVGAGI. Trimming stripped 9 bases from V and 0 bases from J, with 6 bases between. The CDR3 has 12 amino acids. The CDR3 region is CASRNSGNTIYF. The DNA of the CDR3 is TGTGCCAGTCGTAACTCTGGAAACACCATATATTTT.

The chain is built from TRBV5-1 and TRBJ1-2, with a tentative D call TRBD1 (6 bases). Trimming removed 5 bases at V and 4 bases at J, with 18 bases between. CDR3 length: 15 residues. CDR1 and CDR2 (germline): SGHRS, YFSETQ. CDR3 coding DNA: TGCGCCAGCAGTCTGACCTCACAGGGTGGCTATGGCTACACCTTC. It specifies CASSLTSQGGYGYTF.

V and J are TRBV5-1 and TRBJ1-6, with 8 bases fitting TRBD1. The CDR3 spans 16 residues. J gave up 7 bases and V 3 bases, and 9 bases lay outside the gene matches. From germline, CDR1 is SGHRS and CDR2 YFSETQ. The CDR3 sequence is CASSSSIQGANSPLHF. CDR3 sequence (DNA): TGCGCCAGCAGCTCCTCCATCCAGGGGGCAAATTCACCCCTCCACTTT.